This is a list of T cell receptor beta chains from one sample in a study of beta chain features in type 1 diabetes. Clones were sequenced by immunoSEQ multiplex PCR, and TCRdb holds only the in-frame ones, with some missing. The profile shows a few hundred thousand clones, 16% of them singletons. The source material was naive CD4+ T cells from blood. The receptors here all came from a man under 40 with type 1 diabetes. CDR3s include the opening cysteine and the closing phenylalanine or tryptophan. The order of the fields is V gene, J gene, D gene, clone size, CDR3 DNA, CDR3 protein. D genes are given only for firm matches. Only some rows state a clone size, as once, few, many or a class for expanded clones.

V gene: TRBV18; J gene: TRBJ2-7; D gene: .; clone size: .; CDR3 DNA: TGTGCCAGCTCACCAGGGCCCGAAAGCGAGCAGTACTTC; CDR3 protein: CASSPGPESEQYF
V gene: TRBV11-1; J gene: TRBJ2-1; D gene: TRBD2; clone size: .; CDR3 DNA: TGTGCCAGCAGCCGCGAACTAGCGGGATACAATGAGCAGTTCTTC; CDR3 protein: CASSRELAGYNEQFF
V gene: TRBV5-1; J gene: TRBJ2-5; D gene: .; clone size: .; CDR3 DNA: TGCGCCAGCAGCTTGGATATAGAGACCCAGTACTTC; CDR3 protein: CASSLDIETQYF
V gene: TRBV28; J gene: TRBJ1-1; D gene: .; clone size: .; CDR3 DNA: TGTGCCAGCAGTTTGAGCGCTGAAGCTTTCTTT; CDR3 protein: CASSLSAEAFF
V gene: TRBV10-3; J gene: TRBJ2-3; D gene: .; clone size: .; CDR3 DNA: TGTGCCATCAGTGAGACAGGGCAACGGCAGTATTTT; CDR3 protein: CAISETGQRQYF
V gene: TRBV29-1; J gene: TRBJ2-3; D gene: TRBD2; clone size: few; CDR3 DNA: TGCAGCGTCCAGGGACTAGTTGTGCCAGATACGCAGTATTTT; CDR3 protein: CSVQGLVVPDTQYF
V gene: TRBV6-6; J gene: TRBJ2-3; D gene: .; clone size: .; CDR3 DNA: TGTGCCAGCAGTTACTCGCCAGATACGCAGTATTTT; CDR3 protein: CASSYSPDTQYF
V gene: TRBV5-4; J gene: TRBJ2-5; D gene: .; clone size: .; CDR3 DNA: TGTGCCAGCAGCGGGAGGGGGCGAGCACAAGAGACCCAGTACTTC; CDR3 protein: CASSGRGRAQETQYF
V gene: TRBV29-1; J gene: TRBJ2-1; D gene: .; clone size: .; CDR3 DNA: TGCAGCGTCTTGCTGCAACAGGGCGGCAATGAGCAGTTCTTC; CDR3 protein: CSVLLQQGGNEQFF
V gene: TRBV29-1; J gene: TRBJ2-3; D gene: .; clone size: few; CDR3 DNA: TGCAGCGTTGAATACAGCTCCGCCTCAGATACGCAGTATTTT; CDR3 protein: CSVEYSSASDTQYF
V gene: TRBV18; J gene: TRBJ2-7; D gene: .; clone size: .; CDR3 DNA: TGTGCCAGCTCACCAACCTTACCGGGGCCCCGTAGCTCCTACGAGCAGTACTTC; CDR3 protein: CASSPTLPGPRSSYEQYF
V gene: TRBV18; J gene: TRBJ1-4; D gene: .; clone size: few; CDR3 DNA: TGTGCCAGCTCACCGGCAGGTAGTAATGAAAAACTGTTTTTT; CDR3 protein: CASSPAGSNEKLFF
V gene: TRBV10-3; J gene: TRBJ1-1; D gene: TRBD1; clone size: few; CDR3 DNA: TGTGCCATCAGTGAGGACAGGGCGAACACTGAAGCTTTCTTT; CDR3 protein: CAISEDRANTEAFF
V gene: TRBV19; J gene: TRBJ2-4; D gene: TRBD2; clone size: .; CDR3 DNA: TGTGCCAGTAGCCTAGCGGGAGGAAGGAACATTCAGTACTTC; CDR3 protein: CASSLAGGRNIQYF
V gene: TRBV7-2; J gene: TRBJ2-2; D gene: .; clone size: .; CDR3 DNA: TGTGCCAGCAGCTTAGCACAGTTAGGAATCGGGGAGCTGTTTTTT; CDR3 protein: CASSLAQLGIGELFF
V gene: TRBV6-5; J gene: TRBJ2-1; D gene: TRBD2; clone size: few; CDR3 DNA: TGTGCCAGCAGTTACCCCAGACTAGCGGGAGGCACTGAGCAGTTCTTC; CDR3 protein: CASSYPRLAGGTEQFF
V gene: TRBV7-9; J gene: TRBJ2-7; D gene: .; clone size: .; CDR3 DNA: TGTGCCAGCAGCTTCGCACAGGGATCCCACGAGCAGTACTTC; CDR3 protein: CASSFAQGSHEQYF
V gene: TRBV23-1; J gene: TRBJ2-7; D gene: .; clone size: .; CDR3 DNA: TGCGCCAGCAGCCCCCAGCGTGGGCGAGTCGAGCAGTACTTC; CDR3 protein: CASSPQRGRVEQYF
V gene: TRBV2; J gene: TRBJ2-5; D gene: .; clone size: few; CDR3 DNA: TGTGCCAGCAGTGATCTGGGTGTAAAAAGTAACGACTTC; CDR3 protein: CASSDLGVKSNDF
V gene: TRBV29-1; J gene: TRBJ1-1; D gene: .; clone size: few; CDR3 DNA: TGCAGCGCCCTCCGGCAGGCGGACACTGAAGCTTTCTTT; CDR3 protein: CSALRQADTEAFF
V gene: TRBV7-2; J gene: TRBJ1-4; D gene: .; clone size: few; CDR3 DNA: TGTGCCAGCAGCCCTATGATTGGCACTAATGAAAAACTGTTTTTT; CDR3 protein: CASSPMIGTNEKLFF
V gene: TRBV11-1; J gene: TRBJ1-4; D gene: TRBD1; clone size: .; CDR3 DNA: TGTGCCAGCAGCTCCCGACAGGGAAGTGAAAAACTGTTTTTT; CDR3 protein: CASSSRQGSEKLFF
V gene: TRBV29-1; J gene: TRBJ1-2; D gene: .; clone size: .; CDR3 DNA: TGCAGCGTTGTAACAGCTTCTAACTATGGCTACACCTTC; CDR3 protein: CSVVTASNYGYTF
V gene: TRBV29-1; J gene: TRBJ2-1; D gene: TRBD2; clone size: few; CDR3 DNA: TGCAGCGTTTTAGCGGGGTTATACAATGAGCAGTTCTTC; CDR3 protein: CSVLAGLYNEQFF
V gene: TRBV2; J gene: TRBJ2-3; D gene: .; clone size: few; CDR3 DNA: TGTGCCAGCAGCCAAAGAGGAGATACGCAGTATTTT; CDR3 protein: CASSQRGDTQYF
V gene: TRBV6-1; J gene: TRBJ2-5; D gene: .; clone size: .; CDR3 DNA: TGTGCCAGCAGTGAAGAATATCGGGCCCAAGAGACCCAGTACTTC; CDR3 protein: CASSEEYRAQETQYF
V gene: TRBV28; J gene: TRBJ2-7; D gene: TRBD2; clone size: .; CDR3 DNA: TGTGCCAGCAGTTTTGTGACGGGAGGGCCGAACGAGCAGTACTTC; CDR3 protein: CASSFVTGGPNEQYF